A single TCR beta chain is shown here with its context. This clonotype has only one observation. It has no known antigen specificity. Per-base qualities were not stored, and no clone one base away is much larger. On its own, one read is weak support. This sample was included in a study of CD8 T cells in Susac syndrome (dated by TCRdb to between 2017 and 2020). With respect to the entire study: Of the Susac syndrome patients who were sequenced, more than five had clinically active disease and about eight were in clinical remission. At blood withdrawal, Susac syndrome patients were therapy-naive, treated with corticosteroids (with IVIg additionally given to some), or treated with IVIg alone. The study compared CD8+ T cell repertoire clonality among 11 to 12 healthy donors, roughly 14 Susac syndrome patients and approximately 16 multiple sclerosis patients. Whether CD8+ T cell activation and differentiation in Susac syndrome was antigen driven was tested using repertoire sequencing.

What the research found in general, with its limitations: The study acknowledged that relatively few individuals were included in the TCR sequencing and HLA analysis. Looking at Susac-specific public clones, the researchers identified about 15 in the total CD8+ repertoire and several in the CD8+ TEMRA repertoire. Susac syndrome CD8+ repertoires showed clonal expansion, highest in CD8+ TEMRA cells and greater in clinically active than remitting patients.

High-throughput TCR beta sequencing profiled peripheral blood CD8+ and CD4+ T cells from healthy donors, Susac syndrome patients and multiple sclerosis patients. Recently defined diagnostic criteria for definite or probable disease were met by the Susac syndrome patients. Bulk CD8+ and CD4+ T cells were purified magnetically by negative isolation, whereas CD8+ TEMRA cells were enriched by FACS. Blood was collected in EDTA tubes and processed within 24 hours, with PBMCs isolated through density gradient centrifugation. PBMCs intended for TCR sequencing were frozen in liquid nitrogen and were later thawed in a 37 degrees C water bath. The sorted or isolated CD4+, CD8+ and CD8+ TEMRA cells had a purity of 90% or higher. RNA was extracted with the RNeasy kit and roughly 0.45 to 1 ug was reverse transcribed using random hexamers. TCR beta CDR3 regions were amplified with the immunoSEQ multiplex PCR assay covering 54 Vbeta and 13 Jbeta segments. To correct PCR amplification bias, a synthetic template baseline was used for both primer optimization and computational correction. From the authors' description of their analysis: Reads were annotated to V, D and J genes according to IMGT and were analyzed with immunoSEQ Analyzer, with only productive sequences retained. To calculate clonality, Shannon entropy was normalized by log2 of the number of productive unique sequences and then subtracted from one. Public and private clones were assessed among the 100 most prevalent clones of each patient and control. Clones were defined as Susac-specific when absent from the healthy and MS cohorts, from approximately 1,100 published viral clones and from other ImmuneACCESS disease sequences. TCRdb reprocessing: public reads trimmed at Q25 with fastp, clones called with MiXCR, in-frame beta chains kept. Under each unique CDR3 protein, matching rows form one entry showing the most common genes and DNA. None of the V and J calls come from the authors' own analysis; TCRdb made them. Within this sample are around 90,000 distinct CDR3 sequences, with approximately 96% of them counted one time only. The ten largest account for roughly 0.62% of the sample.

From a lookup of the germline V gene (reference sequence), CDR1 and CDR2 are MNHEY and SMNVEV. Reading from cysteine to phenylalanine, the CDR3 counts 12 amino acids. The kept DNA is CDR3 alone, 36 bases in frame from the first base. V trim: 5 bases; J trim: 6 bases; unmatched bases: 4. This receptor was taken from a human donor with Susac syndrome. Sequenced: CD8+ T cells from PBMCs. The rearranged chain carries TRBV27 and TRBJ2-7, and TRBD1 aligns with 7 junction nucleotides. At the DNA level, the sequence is TGTGCCAGCAGTCCAACAGGGGTCGAGCAGTACTTC. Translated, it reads CASSPTGVEQYF.